The T cell receptor beta chain under discussion was sequenced for a study of blood T cell repertoires in COVID-19. Study-wide context: Acute-phase and convalescent COVID-19 samples originated in the United States, Italy and Spain. T cells, B-cell-depleted T cells, or PBMCs provided the cDNA or gDNA that served as material.

In the source study's methods: Reference gene primers were amplified, and this amplification served to estimate nucleated cell counts. Repertoires were generated with immunoSEQ multiplex PCR, while TCRdb's copy carries only in-frame clones and drops some. V, J and clone size reflect that table, while D and trimming were determined from the DNA. Of fewer than 95,000 clones listed, around 90% are singletons. V trimming: 3 bases; J trimming: 5 bases; junction bases outside the gene matches: 11. Germline V gene lookup returns CDR1 MNHNS and CDR2 SASEGT. The length of the CDR3 is 17 residues. The sequenced sample consisted of peripheral blood. The TCR comes from an elderly woman with acute or convalescent COVID-19. The chain couples TRBV6-1 to TRBJ2-2; TRBD2 aligns across 8 bases. CDR3 sequence: CASSDFGGRFNTGELFF. The CDR3 coding sequence is TGTGCCAGCAGTGATTTCGGCGGGAGGTTCAATACCGGGGAGCTGTTTTTT.